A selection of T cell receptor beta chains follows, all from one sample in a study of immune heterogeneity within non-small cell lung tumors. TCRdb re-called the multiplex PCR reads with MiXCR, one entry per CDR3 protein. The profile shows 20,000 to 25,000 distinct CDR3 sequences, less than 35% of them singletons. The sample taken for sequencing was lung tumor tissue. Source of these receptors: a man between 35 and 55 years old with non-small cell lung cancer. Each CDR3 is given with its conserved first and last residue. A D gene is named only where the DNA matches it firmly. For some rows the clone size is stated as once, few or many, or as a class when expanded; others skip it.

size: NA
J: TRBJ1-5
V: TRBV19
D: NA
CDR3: CASSIRDSNQPQHF
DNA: TGTGCCAGTAGTATACGGGACAGCAATCAGCCCCAGCATTTT

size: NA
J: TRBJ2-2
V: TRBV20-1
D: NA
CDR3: CSARPNGELFF
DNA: TGCAGTGCTAGGCCGAACGGGGAGCTGTTTTTT

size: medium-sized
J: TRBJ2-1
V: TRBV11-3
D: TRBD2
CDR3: CASSSAGGQLLGNEQFF
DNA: TGTGCCAGCAGCTCCGCGGGAGGGCAACTACTAGGCAATGAGCAGTTCTTC

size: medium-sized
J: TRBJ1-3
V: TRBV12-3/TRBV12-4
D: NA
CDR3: CASTHPEGHGNTIYF
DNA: TGTGCCAGCACCCATCCTGAGGGCCACGGAAACACCATATATTTT

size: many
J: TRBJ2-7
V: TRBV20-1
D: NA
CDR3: CSATGLDSPVPYEQYF
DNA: TGCAGTGCTACTGGCCTGGACTCCCCCGTTCCTTACGAGCAGTACTTC

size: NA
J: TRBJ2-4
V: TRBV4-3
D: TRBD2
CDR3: CASSQEWSSGAHIQYF
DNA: TGCGCCAGCAGCCAAGAATGGTCTAGCGGGGCACACATTCAGTACTTC

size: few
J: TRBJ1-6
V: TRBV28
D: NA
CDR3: CASSPTQGTSYNSPLHF
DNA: TGTGCCAGCAGCCCCACACAAGGGACAAGTTATAATTCACCCCTCCACTTT

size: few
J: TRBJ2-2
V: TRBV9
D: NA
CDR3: CASSISPNTGELFF
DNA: TGTGCCAGCAGCATTAGCCCGAACACCGGGGAGCTGTTTTTT

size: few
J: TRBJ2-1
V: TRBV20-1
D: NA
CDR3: CSARFPGTGDREFF
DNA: TGCAGTGCTAGATTCCCCGGGACTGGCGATAGGGAGTTCTTC

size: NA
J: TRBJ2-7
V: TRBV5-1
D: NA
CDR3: CASSFAGIDYEQYF
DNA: TGCGCCAGCAGCTTCGCGGGTATTGACTACGAGCAGTACTTC

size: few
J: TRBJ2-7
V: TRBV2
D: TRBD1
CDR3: CASSYSAQGVYEQYF
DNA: TGTGCCAGCAGTTACTCTGCGCAGGGGGTATACGAGCAGTACTTC

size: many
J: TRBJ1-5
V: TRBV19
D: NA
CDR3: CASSIGPGASSNQPQHF
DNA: TGTGCCAGTAGTATAGGGCCGGGGGCAAGTAGCAATCAGCCCCAGCATTTT

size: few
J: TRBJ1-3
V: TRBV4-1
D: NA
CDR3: CASSPRGGNTIYF
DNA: TGCGCCAGCAGCCCCCGTGGTGGAAACACCATATATTTT

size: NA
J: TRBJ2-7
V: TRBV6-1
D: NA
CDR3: CVSSARLERTYEQYF
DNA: TGTGTCAGCAGTGCCAGACTTGAGAGGACCTACGAGCAGTACTTC

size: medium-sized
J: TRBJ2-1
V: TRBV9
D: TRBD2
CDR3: CASAPSGTSGDEQFF
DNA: TGTGCCAGCGCCCCTTCAGGGACTAGCGGCGATGAGCAGTTCTTC

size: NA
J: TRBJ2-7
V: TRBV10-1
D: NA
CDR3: CASTGCPQIGISKRYEQYF
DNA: TGCGCCAGCACAGGCTGCCCTCAGATCGGGATTTCTAAACGATACGAGCAGTACTTC

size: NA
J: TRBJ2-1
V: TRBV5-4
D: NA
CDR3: CASSLGKNSYNEQFF
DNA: TGTGCCAGCAGCTTAGGTAAAAACTCCTACAATGAGCAGTTCTTC

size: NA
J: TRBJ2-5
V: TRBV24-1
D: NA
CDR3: CATGAGFPETQYF
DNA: TGTGCCACCGGCGCAGGGTTTCCAGAGACCCAGTACTTC

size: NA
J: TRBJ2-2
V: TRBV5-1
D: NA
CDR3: CASSLGQAANTGEQFF
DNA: TGCGCCAGCAGCTTGGGACAGGCCGCGAACACCGGGGAGCAGTTTTTT

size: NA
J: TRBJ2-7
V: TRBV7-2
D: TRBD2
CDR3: CASSTLAGALGRSYEQYF
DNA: TGTGCCAGCAGCACCCTAGCGGGAGCTCTTGGTCGTTCCTACGAGCAGTACTTC

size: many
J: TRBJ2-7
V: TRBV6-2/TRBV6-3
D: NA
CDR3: CASSWGYEQYF
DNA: TGTGCCAGCAGTTGGGGGTACGAGCAGTACTTC

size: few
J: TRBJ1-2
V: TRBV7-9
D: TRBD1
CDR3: CASSRDSERYGYTF
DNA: TGTGCCAGCAGCCGGGACAGCGAAAGATATGGCTACACCTTC

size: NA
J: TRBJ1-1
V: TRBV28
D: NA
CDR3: CASSFGRNTEAFF
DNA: TGTGCCAGCAGTTTTGGGCGGAACACTGAAGCTTTCTTT

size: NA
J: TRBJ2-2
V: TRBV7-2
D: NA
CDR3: CASNLALATGELFF
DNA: TGTGCCAGCAACTTAGCGCTAGCGACCGGGGAGCTGTTTTTT

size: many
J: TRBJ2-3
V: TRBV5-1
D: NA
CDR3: CASSLSVLDTQYF
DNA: TGCGCCAGCAGCTTGTCTGTTTTGGATACGCAGTATTTT

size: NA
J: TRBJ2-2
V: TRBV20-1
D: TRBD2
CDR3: CSARGLAGGRGTGELFF
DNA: TGCAGTGCTAGAGGACTAGCGGGAGGGCGGGGCACCGGGGAGCTGTTTTTT

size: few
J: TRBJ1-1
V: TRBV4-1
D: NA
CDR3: CASSQRGRETEAFF
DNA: TGCGCCAGCAGCCAACGGGGGCGCGAAACTGAAGCTTTCTTT

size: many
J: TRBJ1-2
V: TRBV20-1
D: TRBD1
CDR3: CSAVLPGQADGYTF
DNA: TGCAGTGCTGTTCTTCCGGGACAGGCAGATGGCTACACCTTC

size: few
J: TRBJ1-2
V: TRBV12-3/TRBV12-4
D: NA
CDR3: CASSLFEHGYTF
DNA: TGTGCCAGCAGTTTATTCGAGCATGGCTACACCTTC

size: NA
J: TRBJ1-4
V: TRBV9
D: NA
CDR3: CASSVATGGAGNEKLFF
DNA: TGTGCCAGCAGCGTAGCTACTGGGGGGGCTGGTAATGAAAAACTGTTTTTT

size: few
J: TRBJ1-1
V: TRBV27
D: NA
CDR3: CASSTHTGSSEAFF
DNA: TGTGCCAGCAGTACGCACACAGGGTCGTCTGAAGCTTTCTTT

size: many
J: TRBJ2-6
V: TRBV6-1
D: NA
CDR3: CASTVSGANVLTF
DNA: TGTGCCAGCACGGTCTCTGGGGCCAACGTCCTGACTTTC

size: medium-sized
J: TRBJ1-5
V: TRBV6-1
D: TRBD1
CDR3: CASSETRTGGFNQPQHF
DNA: TGTGCCAGCAGTGAAACCCGGACAGGGGGCTTCAATCAGCCCCAGCATTTT

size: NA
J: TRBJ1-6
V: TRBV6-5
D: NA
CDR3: CASGYVGNSPLNF
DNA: TGTGCCAGCGGTTACGTCGGGAATTCACCCCTCAACTTT

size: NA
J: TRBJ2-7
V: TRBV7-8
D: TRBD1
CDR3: CASSFLDRGYKQYF
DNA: TGTGCCAGCAGCTTCCTCGACAGGGGTTACAAGCAGTACTTC

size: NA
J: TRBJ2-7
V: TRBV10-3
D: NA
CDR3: CAISPREPVYEQYF
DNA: TGTGCCATCAGCCCCCGGGAGCCCGTCTACGAGCAGTACTTC